This T cell receptor beta chain was identified during a study of patients and donors after allogeneic stem cell transplantation. TCRdb fed the RT-PCR reads into MiXCR, producing one record per CDR3 protein. This table holds some 960,000 distinct CDR3 sequences, about a sixth found once. The sample holds a few counts of this clonotype. The CDR3 length is 14 residues. Germline V gives CDR1 LNHNV, CDR2 YYDKDF (reference sequence). V lost 8 bases and J 3 bases, leaving 15 bases between the germline ends. The chain combines TRBV15 with TRBJ2-3, with D perhaps given as TRBD1 or TRBD2 (5 bases each). The receptor was isolated from a human donor who was either an allogeneic HSCT recipient or a stem cell or donor lymphocyte infusion donor (not recorded which). It is not recorded whose cells these are; they may come from a transplant donor. What was sequenced was blood, either unsorted or a sorted T cell fraction (not recorded which). The CDR3 loop reads CATADIRETDTQYF. The CDR3 DNA sequence: TGTGCCACCGCGGACATACGGGAAACAGATACGCAGTATTTT.